This T cell receptor (beta chain) came from a study of shared clonotypes between healthy human individuals. Notes on the study in general: Non-shared clonotypes had lower generation probabilities than those shared by all four donors. Clonotypes that were shared across a handful of donors made up roughly 5% of naive CD4 clonotypes. Naive subsets typically showed greater estimated richness than memory subsets.

On this clone: What it recognizes is unknown.

Produced via immunoSEQ multiplex PCR; TCRdb's table is partial and in-frame only. The sample includes approximately 1,500,000 clones, about 96% seen only once; the top ten take 0.95% to 1.5%. Sample: naive CD4+ T cells sorted from blood. Sample subset: CD45RA+ positively selected. This clonotype was obtained from a man aged 25 to 45 in good health.

As DNA, the CDR3 is TGTGCCACCAGCATGGTCCCCACTAGCGGTAGCACAGATACGCAGTATTTT. It yields the protein CATSMVPTSGSTDTQYF. V gene TRBV15 combines with J gene TRBJ2-3, with 8 bases fitting TRBD2. There are 17 residues in the CDR3. Germline V lookup: CDR1 LNHNV, CDR2 YYDKDF (reference sequence). V lost 4 bases to trimming and J lost 0 bases; unmatched junction nucleotides: 9.